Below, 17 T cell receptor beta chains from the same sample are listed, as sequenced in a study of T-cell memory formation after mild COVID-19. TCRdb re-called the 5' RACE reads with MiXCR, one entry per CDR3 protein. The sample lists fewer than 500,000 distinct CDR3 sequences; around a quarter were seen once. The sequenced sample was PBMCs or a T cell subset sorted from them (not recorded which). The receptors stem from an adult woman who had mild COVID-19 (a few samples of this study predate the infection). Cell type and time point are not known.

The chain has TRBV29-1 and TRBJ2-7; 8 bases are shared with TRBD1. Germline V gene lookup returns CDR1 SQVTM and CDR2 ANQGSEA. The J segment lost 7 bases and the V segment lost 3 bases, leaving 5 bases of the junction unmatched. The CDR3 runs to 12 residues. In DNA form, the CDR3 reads TGCAGCGTTGACGGGACAGGCAAAGAGCAGTACTTC. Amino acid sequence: CSVDGTGKEQYF.

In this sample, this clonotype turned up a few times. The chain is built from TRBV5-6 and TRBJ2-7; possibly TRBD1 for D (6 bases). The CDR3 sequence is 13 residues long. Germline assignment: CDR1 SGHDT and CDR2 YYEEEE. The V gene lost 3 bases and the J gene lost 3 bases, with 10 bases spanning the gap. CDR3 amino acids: CASSSGQLYEQYF. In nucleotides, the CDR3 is TGTGCCAGCAGCTCCGGACAGCTCTACGAGCAGTACTTC.

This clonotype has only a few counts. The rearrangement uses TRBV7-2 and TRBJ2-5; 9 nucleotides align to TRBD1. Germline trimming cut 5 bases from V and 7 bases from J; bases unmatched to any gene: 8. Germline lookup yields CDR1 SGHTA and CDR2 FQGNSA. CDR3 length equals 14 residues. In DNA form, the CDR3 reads TGTGCCAGCAGCCCCGGGACAGGGTGGGGGACCCAGTACTTC. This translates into CASSPGTGWGTQYF. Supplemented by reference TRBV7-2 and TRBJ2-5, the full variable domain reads GAGVSQSPSNKVTEKGKDVELRCDPISGHTALYWYRQSLGQGLEFLIYFQGNSAPDKSGLPSDRFSAERTGGSVSTLTIQRTQQEDSAVYLCASSPGTGWGTQYFGPGTRLLVL.

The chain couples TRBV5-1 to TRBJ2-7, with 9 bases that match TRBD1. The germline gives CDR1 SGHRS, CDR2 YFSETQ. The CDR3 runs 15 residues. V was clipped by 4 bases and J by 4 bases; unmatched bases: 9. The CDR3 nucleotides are TGCGCCAGCAGCCTTGGACAGGGGTTGTTGTACGAGCAGTACTTC. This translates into CASSLGQGLLYEQYF.

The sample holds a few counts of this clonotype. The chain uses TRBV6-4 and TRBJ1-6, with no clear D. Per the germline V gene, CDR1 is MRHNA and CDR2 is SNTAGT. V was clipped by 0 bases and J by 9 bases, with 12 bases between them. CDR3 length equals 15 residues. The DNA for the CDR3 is TGTGCCAGCAGTGACTCTGATAGACTCCGTTCACCCCTCCACTTT. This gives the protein CASSDSDRLRSPLHF.

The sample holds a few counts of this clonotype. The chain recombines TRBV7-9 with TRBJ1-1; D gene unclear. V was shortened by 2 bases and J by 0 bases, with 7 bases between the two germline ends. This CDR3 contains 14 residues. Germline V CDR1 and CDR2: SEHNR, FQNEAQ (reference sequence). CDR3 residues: CASSLKQVNTEAFF. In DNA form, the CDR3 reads TGTGCCAGCAGCTTAAAACAAGTGAACACTGAAGCTTTCTTT.

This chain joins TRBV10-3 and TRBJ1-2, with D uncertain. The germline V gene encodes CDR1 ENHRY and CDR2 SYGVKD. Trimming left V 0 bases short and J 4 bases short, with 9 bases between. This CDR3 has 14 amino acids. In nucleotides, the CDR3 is TGTGCCATCAGTGAGTCGGAAGAGAGCTATGGCTACACCTTC. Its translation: CAISESEESYGYTF.

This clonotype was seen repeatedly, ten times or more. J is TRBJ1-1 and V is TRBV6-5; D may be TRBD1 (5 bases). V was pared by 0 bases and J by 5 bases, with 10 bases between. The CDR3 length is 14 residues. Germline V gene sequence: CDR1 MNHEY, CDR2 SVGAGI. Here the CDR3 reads CASSYSPGRTEAFF. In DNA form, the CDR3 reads TGTGCCAGCAGTTACTCGCCAGGGAGGACTGAAGCTTTCTTT.

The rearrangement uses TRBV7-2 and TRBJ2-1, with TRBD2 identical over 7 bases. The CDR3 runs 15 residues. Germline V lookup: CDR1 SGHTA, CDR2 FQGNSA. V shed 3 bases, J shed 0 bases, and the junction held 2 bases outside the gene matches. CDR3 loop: CASSLRTSSYNEQFF. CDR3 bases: TGTGCCAGCAGCTTGCGGACTAGCTCCTACAATGAGCAGTTCTTC.

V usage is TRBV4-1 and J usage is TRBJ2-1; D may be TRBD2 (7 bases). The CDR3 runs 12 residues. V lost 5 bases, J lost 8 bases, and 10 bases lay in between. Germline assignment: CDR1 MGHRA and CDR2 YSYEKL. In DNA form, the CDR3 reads TGCGCCAGCAGCGGGGGGGCCGATGAGCAGTTCTTC. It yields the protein CASSGGADEQFF.

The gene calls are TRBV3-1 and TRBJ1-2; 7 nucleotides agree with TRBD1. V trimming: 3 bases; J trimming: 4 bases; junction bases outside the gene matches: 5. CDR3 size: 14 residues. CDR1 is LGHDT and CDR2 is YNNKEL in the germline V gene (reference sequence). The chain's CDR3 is CASSQDRRSYGYTF. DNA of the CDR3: TGTGCCAGCAGCCAGGACAGGCGAAGCTATGGCTACACCTTC.

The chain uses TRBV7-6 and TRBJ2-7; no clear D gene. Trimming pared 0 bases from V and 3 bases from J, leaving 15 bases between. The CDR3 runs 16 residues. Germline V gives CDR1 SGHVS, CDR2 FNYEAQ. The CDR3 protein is CASSLALGLRSYEQYF. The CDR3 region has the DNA TGTGCCAGCAGCTTAGCGCTGGGCCTGAGAAGCTACGAGCAGTACTTC.

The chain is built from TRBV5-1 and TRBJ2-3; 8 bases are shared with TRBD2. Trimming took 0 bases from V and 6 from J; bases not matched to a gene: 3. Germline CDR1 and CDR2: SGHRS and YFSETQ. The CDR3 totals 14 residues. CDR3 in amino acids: CASSLEAGADTQYF. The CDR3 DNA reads TGCGCCAGCAGCTTGGAAGCGGGAGCTGATACGCAGTATTTT.

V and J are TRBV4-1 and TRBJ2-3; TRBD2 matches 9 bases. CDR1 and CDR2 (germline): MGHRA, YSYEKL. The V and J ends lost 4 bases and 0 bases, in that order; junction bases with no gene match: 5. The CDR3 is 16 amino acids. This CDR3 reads CASSLRLADSTDTQYF. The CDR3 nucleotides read TGCGCCAGCAGCCTCCGACTAGCGGATAGCACAGATACGCAGTATTTT.

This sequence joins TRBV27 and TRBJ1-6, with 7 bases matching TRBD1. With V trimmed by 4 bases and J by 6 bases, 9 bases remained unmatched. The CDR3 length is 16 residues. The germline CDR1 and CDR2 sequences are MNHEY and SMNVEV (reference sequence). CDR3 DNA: TGTGCCAGCAGTTCTATCACAGGGGAAGTTAATTCACCCCTCCACTTT. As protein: CASSSITGEVNSPLHF.

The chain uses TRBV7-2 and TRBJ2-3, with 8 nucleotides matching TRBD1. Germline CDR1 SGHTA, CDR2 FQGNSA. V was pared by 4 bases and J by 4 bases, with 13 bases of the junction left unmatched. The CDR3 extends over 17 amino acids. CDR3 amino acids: CASSSPLGQGKPDTQYF. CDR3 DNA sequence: TGTGCCAGCAGCTCTCCCCTCGGACAGGGAAAACCAGATACGCAGTATTTT.

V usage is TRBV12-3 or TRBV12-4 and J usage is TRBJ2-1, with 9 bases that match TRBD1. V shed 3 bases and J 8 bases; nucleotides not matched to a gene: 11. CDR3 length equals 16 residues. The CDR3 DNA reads TGTGCCAGCAGTTTTCCGGGGACAGGGAAGGTGGATGAGCAGTTCTTC. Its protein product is CASSFPGTGKVDEQFF.